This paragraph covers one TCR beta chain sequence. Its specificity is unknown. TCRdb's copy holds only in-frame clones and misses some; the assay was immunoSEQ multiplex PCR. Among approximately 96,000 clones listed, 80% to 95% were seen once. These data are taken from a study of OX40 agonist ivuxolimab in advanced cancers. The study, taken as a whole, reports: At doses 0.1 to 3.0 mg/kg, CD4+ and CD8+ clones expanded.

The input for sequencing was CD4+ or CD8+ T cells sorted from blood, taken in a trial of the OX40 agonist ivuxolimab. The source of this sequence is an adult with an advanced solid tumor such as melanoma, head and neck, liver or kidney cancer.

This CDR3 is CASSEDFGGGNTEAFF. CDR3 in DNA: TGTGCCAGCAGTGAAGATTTTGGGGGGGGGAACACTGAAGCTTTCTTT. The chain employs TRBV25-1 and TRBJ1-1, with a weak D call TRBD1 (5 bases). The CDR3 totals 16 residues. Germline values: CDR1 MGHDK, CDR2 SYGVNS. The V end lost 2 bases, the J end lost 1 base, and 14 bases lay between the germline ends.